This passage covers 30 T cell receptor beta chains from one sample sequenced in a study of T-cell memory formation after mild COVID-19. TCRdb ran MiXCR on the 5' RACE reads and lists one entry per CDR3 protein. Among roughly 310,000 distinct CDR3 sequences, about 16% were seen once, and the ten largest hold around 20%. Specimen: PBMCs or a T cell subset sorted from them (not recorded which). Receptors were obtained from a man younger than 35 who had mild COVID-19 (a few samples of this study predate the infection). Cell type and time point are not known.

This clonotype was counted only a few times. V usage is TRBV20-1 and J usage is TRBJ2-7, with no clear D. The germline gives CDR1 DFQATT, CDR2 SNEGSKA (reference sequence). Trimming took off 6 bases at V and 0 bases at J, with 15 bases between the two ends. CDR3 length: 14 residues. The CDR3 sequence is CSAARSPDSYEQYF. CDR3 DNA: TGCAGTGCCGCCCGGTCCCCCGACTCCTACGAGCAGTACTTC.

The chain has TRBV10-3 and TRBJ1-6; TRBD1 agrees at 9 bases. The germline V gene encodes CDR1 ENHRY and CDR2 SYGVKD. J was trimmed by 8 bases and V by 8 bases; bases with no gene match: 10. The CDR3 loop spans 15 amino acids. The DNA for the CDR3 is TGTGCCATCGCGGGGGGGACAGGGAGGCATTCACCCCTCCACTTT. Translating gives CAIAGGTGRHSPLHF.

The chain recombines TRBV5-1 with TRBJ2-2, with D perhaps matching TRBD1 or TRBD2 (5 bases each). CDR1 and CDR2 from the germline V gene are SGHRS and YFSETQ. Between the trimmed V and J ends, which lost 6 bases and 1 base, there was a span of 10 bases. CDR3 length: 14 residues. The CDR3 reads CASTQGENTGELFF. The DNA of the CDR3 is TGCGCCAGCACCCAGGGAGAGAACACCGGGGAGCTGTTTTTT.

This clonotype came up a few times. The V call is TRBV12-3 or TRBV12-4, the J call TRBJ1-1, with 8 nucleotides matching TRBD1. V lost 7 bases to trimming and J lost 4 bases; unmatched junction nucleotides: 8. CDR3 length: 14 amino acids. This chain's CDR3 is CASISGGGSTEAFF. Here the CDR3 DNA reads TGTGCCAGCATTTCAGGGGGCGGGAGCACTGAAGCTTTCTTT.

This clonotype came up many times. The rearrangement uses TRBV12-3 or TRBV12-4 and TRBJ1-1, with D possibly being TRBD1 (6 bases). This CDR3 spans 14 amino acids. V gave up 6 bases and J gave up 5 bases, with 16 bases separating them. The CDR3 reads CASSLEGVRTEAFF. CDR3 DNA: TGTGCCAGCAGCCTTGAGGGGGTACGTACTGAAGCTTTCTTT.

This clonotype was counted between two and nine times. The CDR3 reads CSAPRGGSGEQYF. CDR3 DNA sequence: TGCAGTGCCCCGCGGGGCGGTTCAGGCGAGCAGTACTTC. The genes are TRBV20-1 and TRBJ2-7, with D possibly TRBD2 on 6 matching bases. V was pared by 6 bases and J by 6 bases, with 18 bases between. The CDR3 totals 13 residues. Germline CDR1 DFQATT, CDR2 SNEGSKA (reference sequence).

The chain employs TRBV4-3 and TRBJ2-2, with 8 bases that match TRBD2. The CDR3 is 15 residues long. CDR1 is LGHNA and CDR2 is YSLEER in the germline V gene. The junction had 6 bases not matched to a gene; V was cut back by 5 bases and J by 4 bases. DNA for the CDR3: TGCGCCAGCAGCGGGACTAGTTTCGGCACCGGGGAGCTGTTTTTT. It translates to CASSGTSFGTGELFF.

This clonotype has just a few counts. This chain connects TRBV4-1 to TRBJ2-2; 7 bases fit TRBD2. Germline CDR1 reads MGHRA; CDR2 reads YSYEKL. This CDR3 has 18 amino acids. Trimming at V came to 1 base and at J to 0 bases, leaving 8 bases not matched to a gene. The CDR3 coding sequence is TGCGCCAGCAGCCAAGGGACTAGTTATTTTTCGAACACCGGGGAGCTGTTTTTT. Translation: CASSQGTSYFSNTGELFF.

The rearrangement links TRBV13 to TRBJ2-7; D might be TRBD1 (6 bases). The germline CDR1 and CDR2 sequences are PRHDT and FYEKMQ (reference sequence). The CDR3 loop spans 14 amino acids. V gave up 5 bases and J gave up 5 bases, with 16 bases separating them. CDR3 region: CASSGATGTHEQYF. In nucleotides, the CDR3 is TGTGCCAGCAGCGGGGCCACAGGGACGCACGAGCAGTACTTC.

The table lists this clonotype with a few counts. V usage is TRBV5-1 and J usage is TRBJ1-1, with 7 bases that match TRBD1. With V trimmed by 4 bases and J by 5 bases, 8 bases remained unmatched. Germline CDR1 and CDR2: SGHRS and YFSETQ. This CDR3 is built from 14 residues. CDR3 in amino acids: CASSPETGNTEAFF. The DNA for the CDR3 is TGCGCCAGCAGCCCGGAGACAGGGAATACTGAAGCTTTCTTT. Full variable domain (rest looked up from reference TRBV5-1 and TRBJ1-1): KAGVTQTPRYLIKTRGQQVTLSCSPISGHRSVSWYQQTPGQGLQFLFEYFSETQRNKGNFPGRFSGRQFSNSRSEMNVSTLELGDSALYLCASSPETGNTEAFFGQGTRLTVV.

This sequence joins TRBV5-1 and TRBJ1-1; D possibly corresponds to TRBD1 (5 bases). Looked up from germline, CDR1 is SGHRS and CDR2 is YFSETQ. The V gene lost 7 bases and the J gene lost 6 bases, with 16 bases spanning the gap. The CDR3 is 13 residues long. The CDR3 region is CASWDYSSPEAFF. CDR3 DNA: TGCGCCAGCTGGGACTACAGTAGCCCTGAAGCTTTCTTT.

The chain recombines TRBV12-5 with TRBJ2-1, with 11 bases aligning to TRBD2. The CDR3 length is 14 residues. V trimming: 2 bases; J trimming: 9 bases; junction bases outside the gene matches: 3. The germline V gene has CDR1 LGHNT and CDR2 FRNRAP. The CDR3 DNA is TGTGCTAGTGGTTTGCTAGCGGGGGGAGGTGAGCAGTTCTTC. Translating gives CASGLLAGGGEQFF.

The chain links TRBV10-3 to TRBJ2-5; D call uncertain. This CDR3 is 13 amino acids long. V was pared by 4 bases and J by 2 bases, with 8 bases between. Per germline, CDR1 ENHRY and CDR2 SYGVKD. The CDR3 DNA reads TGTGCCATCAGTGGACCAGGACAAGAGACCCAGTACTTC. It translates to CAISGPGQETQYF.

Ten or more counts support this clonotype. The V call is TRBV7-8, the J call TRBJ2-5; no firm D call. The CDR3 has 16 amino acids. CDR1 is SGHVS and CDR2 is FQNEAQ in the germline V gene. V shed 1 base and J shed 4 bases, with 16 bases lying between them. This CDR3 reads CASSLGSSSSGETQYF. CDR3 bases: TGTGCCAGCAGCTTAGGGTCCAGTTCCTCAGGAGAGACCCAGTACTTC.

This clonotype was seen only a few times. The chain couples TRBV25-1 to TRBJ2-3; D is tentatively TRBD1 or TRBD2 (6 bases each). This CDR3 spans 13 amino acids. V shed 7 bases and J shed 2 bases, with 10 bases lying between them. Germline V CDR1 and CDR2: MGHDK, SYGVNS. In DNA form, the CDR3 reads TGTGCCAGCAACCGGGGGCCCACAGATACGCAGTATTTT. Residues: CASNRGPTDTQYF. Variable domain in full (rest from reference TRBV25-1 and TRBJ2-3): EADIYQTPRYLVIGTGKKITLECSQTMGHDKMYWYQQDPGMELHLIHYSYGVNSTEKGDLSSESTVSRIRTEHFPLTLESARPSHTSQYLCASNRGPTDTQYFGPGTRLTVL.

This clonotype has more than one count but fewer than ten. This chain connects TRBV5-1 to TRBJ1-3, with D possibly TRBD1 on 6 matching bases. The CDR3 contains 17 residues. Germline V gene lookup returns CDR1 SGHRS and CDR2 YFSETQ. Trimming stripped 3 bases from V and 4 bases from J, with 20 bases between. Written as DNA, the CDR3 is TGCGCCAGCAGCTCCGGGGACATCTACTTGGGCGGAAACACCATATATTTT. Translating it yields CASSSGDIYLGGNTIYF. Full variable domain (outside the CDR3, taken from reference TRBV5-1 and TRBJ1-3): KAGVTQTPRYLIKTRGQQVTLSCSPISGHRSVSWYQQTPGQGLQFLFEYFSETQRNKGNFPGRFSGRQFSNSRSEMNVSTLELGDSALYLCASSSGDIYLGGNTIYFGEGSWLTVV.

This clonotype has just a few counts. CDR3 protein: CASSVGVVSSTDTQYF. The CDR3 DNA is TGTGCCAGCAGCGTAGGAGTGGTTTCTAGCACAGATACGCAGTATTTT. The chain employs TRBV9 and TRBJ2-3, with D hard to call. Looked up from germline, CDR1 is SGDLS and CDR2 is YYNGEE. This CDR3 contains 16 residues. The V end was cut by 0 bases, the J end by 0 bases, with 11 bases between.

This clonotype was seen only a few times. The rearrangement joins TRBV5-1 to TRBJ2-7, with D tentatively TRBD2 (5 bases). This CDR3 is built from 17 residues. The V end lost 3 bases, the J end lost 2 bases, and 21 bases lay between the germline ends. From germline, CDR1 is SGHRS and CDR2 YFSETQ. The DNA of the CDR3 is TGCGCCAGCAGCTCCCTCCCTCGGGCTTCGGGGACCTACGAGCAGTACTTC. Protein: CASSSLPRASGTYEQYF.

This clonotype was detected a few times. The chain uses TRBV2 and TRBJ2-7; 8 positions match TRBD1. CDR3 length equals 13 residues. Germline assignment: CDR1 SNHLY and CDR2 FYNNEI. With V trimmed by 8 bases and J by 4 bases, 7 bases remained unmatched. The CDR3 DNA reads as TGTGCCAGCGGGAGGACAGGGTTGTACGAGCAGTACGTC. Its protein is CASGRTGLYEQYV.

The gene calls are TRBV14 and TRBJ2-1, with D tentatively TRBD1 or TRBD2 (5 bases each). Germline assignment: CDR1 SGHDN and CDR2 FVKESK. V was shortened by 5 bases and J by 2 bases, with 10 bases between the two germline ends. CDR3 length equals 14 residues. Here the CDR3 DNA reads TGTGCCAGCAGCTTTGAGGGGACCTACAATGAGCAGTTCTTC. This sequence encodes CASSFEGTYNEQFF.

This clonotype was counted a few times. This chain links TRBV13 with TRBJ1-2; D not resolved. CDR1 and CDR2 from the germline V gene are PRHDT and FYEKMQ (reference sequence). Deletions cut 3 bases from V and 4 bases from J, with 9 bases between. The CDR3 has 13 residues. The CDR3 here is CASSLRAIYGYTF. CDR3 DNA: TGTGCCAGCAGCTTGCGGGCAATCTATGGCTACACCTTC.

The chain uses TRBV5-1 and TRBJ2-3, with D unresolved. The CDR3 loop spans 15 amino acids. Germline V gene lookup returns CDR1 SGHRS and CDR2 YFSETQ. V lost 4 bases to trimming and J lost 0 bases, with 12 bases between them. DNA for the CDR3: TGCGCCAGCAGCAGTACAACTGGTAGCACAGATACGCAGTATTTT. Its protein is CASSSTTGSTDTQYF.

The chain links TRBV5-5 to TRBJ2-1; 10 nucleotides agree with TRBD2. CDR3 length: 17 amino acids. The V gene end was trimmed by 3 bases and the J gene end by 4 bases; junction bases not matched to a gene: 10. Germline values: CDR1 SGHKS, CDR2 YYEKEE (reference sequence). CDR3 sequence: CASSSDPWTSGYNEQFF. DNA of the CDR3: TGTGCCAGCAGCTCCGACCCCTGGACTAGCGGATACAATGAGCAGTTCTTC.

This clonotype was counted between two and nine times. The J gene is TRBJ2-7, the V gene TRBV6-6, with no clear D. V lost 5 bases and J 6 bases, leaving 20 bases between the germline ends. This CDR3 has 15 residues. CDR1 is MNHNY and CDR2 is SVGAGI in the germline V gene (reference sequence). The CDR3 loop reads CASSHGLKGESEQYV. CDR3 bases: TGTGCCAGCAGTCACGGTTTGAAGGGCGAGAGCGAGCAGTACGTC.

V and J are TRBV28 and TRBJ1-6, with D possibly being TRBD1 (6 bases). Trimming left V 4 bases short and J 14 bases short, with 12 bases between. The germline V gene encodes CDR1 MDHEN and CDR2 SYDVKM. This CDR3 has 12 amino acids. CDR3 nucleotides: TGTGCCAGCAGTTCAGGGGTAGTGGCCCTCCACTTT. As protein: CASSSGVVALHF.

In DNA form, the CDR3 reads TGTGCCAGCAGCTGGGACCCCCTCTTCACAGATACGCAGTATTTT. Encoded protein: CASSWDPLFTDTQYF. The chain is built from TRBV5-5 and TRBJ2-3; the D gene could be TRBD1 or TRBD2 (5 bases each). This CDR3 is 15 amino acids long. Germline V CDR1 and CDR2: SGHKS, YYEKEE (reference sequence). The ends were cut back, 3 bases at V and 2 bases at J, with 13 bases in the middle.

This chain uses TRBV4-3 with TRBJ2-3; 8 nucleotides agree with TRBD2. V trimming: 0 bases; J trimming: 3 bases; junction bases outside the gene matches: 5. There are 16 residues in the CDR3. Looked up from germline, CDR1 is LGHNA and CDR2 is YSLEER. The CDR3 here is CASSQEGAGGTDTQYF. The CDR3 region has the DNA TGCGCCAGCAGCCAAGAAGGGGCGGGGGGAACAGATACGCAGTATTTT.

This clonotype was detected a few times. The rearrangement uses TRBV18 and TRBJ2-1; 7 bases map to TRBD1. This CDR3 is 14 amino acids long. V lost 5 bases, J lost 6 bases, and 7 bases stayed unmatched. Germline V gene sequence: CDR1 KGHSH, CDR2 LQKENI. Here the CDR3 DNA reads TGTGCCAGCTCAGGGGACAGACAGGCCAATGAGCAGTTCTTC. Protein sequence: CASSGDRQANEQFF.

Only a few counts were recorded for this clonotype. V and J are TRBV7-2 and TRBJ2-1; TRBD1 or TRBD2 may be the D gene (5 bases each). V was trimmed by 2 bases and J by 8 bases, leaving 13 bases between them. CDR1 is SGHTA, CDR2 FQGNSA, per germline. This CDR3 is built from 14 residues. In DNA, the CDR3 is TGTGCCAGCAGCTTAACCGGGGACGGCGATGAGCAGTTCTTC. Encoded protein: CASSLTGDGDEQFF.

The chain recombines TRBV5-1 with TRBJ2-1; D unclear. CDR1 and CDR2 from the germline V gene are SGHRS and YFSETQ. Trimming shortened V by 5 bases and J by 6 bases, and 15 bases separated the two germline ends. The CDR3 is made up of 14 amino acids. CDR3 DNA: TGCGCCAGCAGTCCAGATCCCTGGACCAATGAGCAGTTCTTC. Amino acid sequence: CASSPDPWTNEQFF.